This T cell receptor (beta chain) was sequenced in a study of T cells in Graves' hyperthyroidism and ophthalmopathy (dated by TCRdb to between 2019 and 2020). Looking at the study overall: Peripheral blood samples were taken at initial diagnosis, before any treatment was given. To identify TCR V-J signatures that set the groups apart, the researchers used a discovery cohort of more than 95 patients, made up of around 40 with Graves' ophthalmopathy and about 55 with stable Graves' hyperthyroidism. Whether ophthalmopathy could be predicted prospectively was tested in an independent validation cohort made up of roughly 19 hyperthyroidism patients plus 17 patients who later progressed to ophthalmopathy. The 100 discovery patients were randomly split 7:3 into training and test sets. In addition, the study compared T-cell repertoires in thyroid tissue and in blood from five or six Graves' hyperthyroidism patients. Following sampling, methimazole starting at 30 mg daily was given to hyperthyroidism patients, and high-dose intravenous methylprednisolone was given to ophthalmopathy patients. According to the paper, TCR Vbeta CDR3 sequencing was carried out on some 130 peripheral blood samples, which came from fewer than 50 ophthalmopathy, around 75 hyperthyroidism and roughly 17 progressor patients.

V is shortened by 6 bases, J by 0 bases, and the region joining them spans 12 bases. From the cysteine up to the phenylalanine, the CDR3 has a length of 15 residues. Only the CDR3 DNA stays, 45 bases, in frame from base 1. CDR1 is given as MNHEY and CDR2 as SMNVEV, both from the germline V gene (reference sequence). This clonotype appeared a few times. It has no known antigen specificity. The input lacks base qualities; no much larger clone sits a single base away. Stable Graves' hyperthyroidism was defined as no progression to ophthalmopathy during 18 months of follow-up. The hyperthyroidism patients were between 18 and 65 years old and newly diagnosed, with a disease duration of less than 2 months. Exclusion was applied to patients with uncontrolled infections, other autoimmune diseases, pregnancy or lactation. Diagnoses were established on the basis of clinical symptoms, serum thyroxine and TRAb, thyroid ultrasound, and orbital computed tomography. Ficoll-Paque density gradient centrifugation was used to isolate PBMCs from approximately 11 ml of fresh peripheral blood. Total RNA was extracted with Trizol reagent, and quality was checked on an Agilent 2100 Bioanalyzer.

What the research found in general, with its limitations: A 13 V-J signature model separated ophthalmopathy from stable hyperthyroidism, with around 88% sensitivity and 81.08% specificity in cross-validation and 80%/75% in testing. Most expanded thyroid clonotypes (frequency above 0.001) were also detected in blood, suggesting blood repertoires may reflect thyroid immune responses. Sample size was not statistically predetermined, and investigators were not blinded to group allocation. During validation, the model predicted progression to ophthalmopathy a median of about 5.9 months ahead of onset, with around 70% sensitivity and 72.22% specificity.

TCR beta CDR3 regions were amplified from RNA transcripts. The TCR CDR3 was subjected to a first round of RT-PCR using the HTBI primer set and the Qiagen OneStep RT-PCR kit. A second multiplex PCR round built the libraries, followed by size selection and purification. The libraries were sequenced on an Illumina HiSeq2000 using paired-end 100 bp reads. The study's processing was this. Raw data were processed with SOAPnuke, discarding reads with adapters, uncalled bases, mean Phred below 15, or no exact constant-primer or identifier match. COPE v1.2.5 was used to merge the high-quality paired reads, and each unique nucleotide sequence was defined as a clonotype. Clonotypes were aligned to IMGT TRBV, TRBD and TRBJ reference segments using MiTCR v1.1. The analysis was restricted to V-J combinations with a frequency above 0.0001, which together covered 99% to 99.2% of the repertoires. The TCS score was defined as F50 (clonal expansion) divided by E x V (chaos), with BLOSUM62-based TCRdist calculated between CDR3 peptides within each V-J. Welch's t-statistics and random forest reduced 514 V-J features to about 13, which were used in a naive Bayes classifier (R e1071). The public sequencing data were trimmed at Q25 with fastp and processed into clonotypes with MiXCR by TCRdb, which kept only in-frame beta chains. Rows matching on CDR3 protein sequence are summarized as one entry with the most common DNA and genes. TCRdb's processing, not the study's, gives the V and J calls here. The sample table contains about 480,000 distinct CDR3 sequences; only one count was recorded for 13% to 15% of them. The ten largest make up 15% to 20% of the sample.

The sequence was collected from a woman aged 18-29 years with Graves' hyperthyroidism. This chain joins TRBV27 to TRBJ2-1; no D gene can be assigned with confidence. Specimen: blood. The CDR3 protein is CASRSSYSSYNEQFF. DNA sequence: TGTGCCAGCAGGTCTTCCTATAGCTCCTACAATGAGCAGTTCTTC.